This paragraph reports one T cell receptor (beta chain). This entry is derived from a study of blood T cell repertoires in COVID-19. For the study at large: There were acute and convalescent COVID-19 samples, and they came from the United States, Italy and Spain. In each case, the material was cDNA or gDNA derived from T cells, B-cell-depleted T cells, or PBMCs.

As originally analysed: Quantification of nucleated cells was approximated via reference gene primer amplification. This table comes from immunoSEQ multiplex PCR, and its TCRdb copy is limited to in-frame clones, with some not included. That table furnishes V, J and clone size, whereas the DNA furnished D and trimming. There are 20,000 to 30,000 clones in the sample; roughly 89% occur only once, and 15% to 20% lies in the top ten. The CDR3 contains 14 residues. Germline assignment: CDR1 GTSNPN and CDR2 SVGIG (reference sequence). V was clipped by 2 bases and J by 0 bases, with 9 bases between them. This sequence joins TRBV30 and TRBJ2-3; D is perhaps TRBD2 (6 bases). The sample was peripheral blood. This TCR derives from a human donor in a cohort sampled during active COVID-19. The CDR3 is CAWSRGTSTDTQYF. CDR3 nucleotides: TGTGCCTGGAGTAGAGGGACTAGCACAGATACGCAGTATTTT.